Following are 10 T cell receptor beta chains from one sample sequenced in a study of identical twins. TCRdb reanalysed the 5' RACE reads using MiXCR and keeps one entry per CDR3 protein. The sample holds roughly 260,000 distinct CDR3 sequences; around 15% are singletons and the top ten take around 9%. The sample comprised memory (CD45RO+) T cells sorted from blood. The receptor set was obtained from a young woman in good health.

The chain couples TRBV11-3 to TRBJ2-5; no definite D call. With 3 bases removed from V and 5 bases from J, the gap between germline ends came to 7 bases. The CDR3 totals 12 residues. Germline V gives CDR1 SGHNT, CDR2 YENEEA. The CDR3 nucleotides are TGTGCCAGCAGCTTTCAGAGCGAGACCCAGTACTTC. Translated: CASSFQSETQYF.

This clonotype was counted at least ten times. This chain uses TRBV30 with TRBJ1-2, with TRBD1 as a possible D gene (6 bases). Germline V lookup: CDR1 GTSNPN, CDR2 SVGIG (reference sequence). This CDR3 is 14 amino acids long. Between the trimmed V and J ends, which lost 1 base and 4 bases, there was a span of 13 bases. CDR3 sequence (DNA): TGTGCCTGGAGTGCGAAAGGGACACCCTATGGCTACACCTTC. Translating it yields CAWSAKGTPYGYTF.

CDR3 sequence: CASSYSPPTTTGIGEQYF. The CDR3 DNA is TGTGCCAGCAGTTACTCCCCACCTACTACGACAGGGATTGGCGAGCAGTACTTC. The chain has TRBV6-5 and TRBJ2-7, with 7 bases aligning to TRBD1. Germline CDR1 and CDR2: MNHEY and SVGAGI. This CDR3 region has 18 residues. Trimming took 0 bases from V and 6 from J; bases not matched to a gene: 17.

This chain links TRBV7-9 with TRBJ2-1; 9 nucleotides agree with TRBD2. The ends lost 5 bases at V and 6 bases at J; junction bases unmatched: 11. The CDR3 totals 16 residues. Germline CDR1 and CDR2: SEHNR and FQNEAQ (reference sequence). The CDR3 bases are TGTGCCAGCAGCCGCCGTTTCCAGCGGGGGGTCAATGAGCAGTTCTTC. Amino acids: CASSRRFQRGVNEQFF. Drawing the rest from reference TRBV7-9 and TRBJ2-1, the complete variable domain is DTGVSQNPRHKITKRGQNVTFRCDPISEHNRLYWYRQTLGQGPEFLTYFQNEAQLEKSRLLSDRFSAERPKGSFSTLEIQRTEQGDSAMYLCASSRRFQRGVNEQFFGPGTRLTVL.

In this sample, this clonotype turned up a few times. The gene calls are TRBV7-9 and TRBJ2-2, with D perhaps TRBD2 (5 bases). Germline V gives CDR1 SEHNR, CDR2 FQNEAQ (reference sequence). Trimming cost V 1 base and J 1 base, with 10 bases left between them. CDR3 length: 16 residues. CDR3 region: CASSLGSGENTGELFF. DNA of the CDR3: TGTGCCAGCAGCTTAGGGAGCGGAGAGAACACCGGGGAGCTGTTTTTT.

The chain recombines TRBV20-1 with TRBJ2-3; 7 nucleotides align to TRBD2. This CDR3 has 15 amino acids. From germline, CDR1 is DFQATT and CDR2 SNEGSKA (reference sequence). Trimming at V came to 2 bases and at J to 2 bases, leaving 7 bases not matched to a gene. The CDR3 nucleotides read TGCAGTGCTAGATCACTAGCGACGACCACAGATACGCAGTATTTT. This codes for CSARSLATTTDTQYF.

This chain joins TRBV29-1 and TRBJ2-7; the D is unclear. Trimming cost V 4 bases and J 1 base, with 8 bases left between them. CDR3 length: 12 amino acids. The germline gives CDR1 SQVTM, CDR2 ANQGSEA. As DNA, the CDR3 is TGCAGCGTTGGCAGAGCTTCCTACGAGCAGTACTTC. It specifies CSVGRASYEQYF.

This clonotype was detected many times. The chain employs TRBV12-3 or TRBV12-4 and TRBJ2-1; TRBD2 agrees at 10 bases. V shed 3 bases, J shed 7 bases, and the junction held 6 bases outside the gene matches. This CDR3 has 15 amino acids. CDR3 sequence reads: CASSFRSSGRNEQFF. The CDR3 nucleotides read TGTGCCAGCAGTTTCAGGAGTAGCGGGAGGAATGAGCAGTTCTTC.

This clonotype was counted only a few times. The genes are TRBV6-2 or TRBV6-3 and TRBJ2-3; 8 bases are a match to TRBD2. The CDR3 is 15 amino acids. Germline-derived CDR1 and CDR2 are MNHEY and SVGEGT. Trimming at V came to 5 bases and at J to 2 bases, leaving 6 bases not matched to a gene. CDR3 sequence reads: CASSTGTRHTDTQYF. The CDR3 nucleotides are TGTGCCAGCAGTACCGGGACTAGGCACACAGATACGCAGTATTTT.

The chain combines TRBV25-1 with TRBJ1-4; no clear D gene. CDR3 length: 15 residues. The germline V gene has CDR1 MGHDK and CDR2 SYGVNS. Trimming removed 4 bases at V and 5 bases at J, with 14 bases between. CDR3 nucleotide sequence: TGTGCCAGCAGTGGCGACACGGGAAGGAATGAAAAACTGTTTTTT. This codes for CASSGDTGRNEKLFF.